This T cell receptor beta chain was recovered during a study of cytomegalovirus exposure and HLA in healthy donors. Study-wide findings and caveats: CMV serostatus was the sole immune exposure information available. Some public TCRs appeared in many individuals, while most sequences were rare. In a later analysis, a genetic analysis reported fewer productive-TCR N-insertions in an Asian-associated ancestry cluster than the cohort average.

This CDR3 comprises 14 residues. The junction had 3 bases not matched to a gene; V was cut back by 4 bases and J by 4 bases. Germline CDR1 is SNHLY and CDR2 is FYNNEI. In the case of this clone: What it binds is not known.

It was with 60 Vbeta and 13 Jbeta primers that the PCR ran. This table comes from immunoSEQ multiplex PCR, and its TCRdb copy is limited to in-frame clones, with some not included. The sample lists some 120,000 clones, 60% to 75% occurring once. The chain is built from TRBV2 and TRBJ2-5; TRBD1 aligns across 10 bases. Sequenced: PBMCs. This clonotype was sampled from a woman aged 50 to 60 in good health and CMV-seropositive. For the CDR3, the DNA is TGTGCCAGCAGTGCCGGGACAGGGGCAGAGACCCAGTACTTC. This codes for CASSAGTGAETQYF. Based on the CDR3 plus reference TRBV2 and TRBJ2-5, the full variable domain is EPEVTQTPSHQVTQMGQEVILRCVPISNHLYFYWYRQILGQKVEFLVSFYNNEISEKSEIFDDQFSVERPDGSNFTLKIRSTKLEDSAMYFCASSAGTGAETQYFGPGTRLLVL.